Following are 19 T cell receptor beta chains from one sample sequenced in a study of cytomegalovirus exposure and HLA in healthy donors. The PCR contained 60 Vbeta and 13 Jbeta primers. The protocol was immunoSEQ multiplex PCR, while the TCRdb copy is restricted to in-frame clones and leaves out a portion. The table has some 150,000 clones, more than 70% seen once. Sequencing used PBMCs. The receptors here all came from a woman in her 50s in good health and CMV-seropositive.

The chain has TRBV7-3 and TRBJ2-1, with a tentative D call TRBD1 (5 bases). V was clipped by 5 bases and J by 4 bases, with 12 bases between them. The germline V gene encodes CDR1 SGHTA and CDR2 FQGTGA. The CDR3 covers 14 residues. The CDR3: CASSPPGAYNEQFF. CDR3 nucleotide sequence: TGTGCCAGCAGCCCTCCTGGGGCATACAATGAGCAGTTCTTC.

The chain uses TRBV29-1 and TRBJ2-7, with D tentatively TRBD2 (5 bases). The CDR3 runs 13 residues. V lost 3 bases, J lost 8 bases, and 17 bases lay in between. Looked up from germline, CDR1 is SQVTM and CDR2 is ANQGSEA. CDR3 protein: CSVDSEGTLKQYF. In DNA, the CDR3 is TGCAGCGTTGACTCAGAGGGCACGTTGAAGCAGTACTTC.

In nucleotides, the CDR3 is TGTGCCAGCCGTCTGAAGACTGCGAACACTGAAGCTTTCTTT. This translates into CASRLKTANTEAFF. V gene TRBV2 combines with J gene TRBJ1-1, with D hard to call. Germline loops: CDR1 SNHLY, CDR2 FYNNEI. V was trimmed by 8 bases and J by 1 base, leaving 14 bases between them. The CDR3 is 14 residues long.

The chain is built from TRBV7-3 and TRBJ2-6, with D perhaps TRBD2 (5 bases). Germline values: CDR1 SGHTA, CDR2 FQGTGA. Trimming pared 2 bases from V and 2 bases from J, leaving 7 bases between. The CDR3 runs to 15 residues. CDR3 nucleotide sequence: TGTGCCAGCAGCTTAGAGGGAACTGGGGCCAACGTCCTGACTTTC. It codes for CASSLEGTGANVLTF.

The V call is TRBV7-2, the J call TRBJ1-2; D is perhaps TRBD1 (6 bases). Trimming removed 4 bases at V and 4 bases at J, with 16 bases between. Germline V gene sequence: CDR1 SGHTA, CDR2 FQGNSA. The CDR3 spans 15 residues. The CDR3, as DNA: TGTGCCAGCAGCTCCGCCGGGGGGCCCCCCTATGGCTACACCTTC. Translated: CASSSAGGPPYGYTF.

The rearrangement uses TRBV4-2 and TRBJ2-3; TRBD2 matches at 7 bases. The CDR3 is made up of 17 amino acids. Losses at the gene ends were 1 base for V and 4 bases for J; bases not matched to a gene: 11. Germline assignment: CDR1 LGHNA and CDR2 YNFKEQ. CDR3 DNA sequence: TGTGCCAGCAGCCAAGCTACCGGGGGGTTTTCGGCAGATACGCAGTATTTT. Encoded protein: CASSQATGGFSADTQYF.

The rearrangement uses TRBV2 and TRBJ1-5; D uncertain. CDR1 is SNHLY, CDR2 FYNNEI, per germline. The CDR3 extends over 11 amino acids. V lost 3 bases and J lost 9, with 6 bases in between. The CDR3 DNA follows: TGTGCCAGCAGTGACCCCGGGCCCCAGCATTTT. As protein: CASSDPGPQHF.

This clone showed up just once. The chain couples TRBV7-2 to TRBJ2-3, with D hard to call. Germline V gives CDR1 SGHTA, CDR2 FQGNSA. This CDR3 region has 13 residues. V was trimmed by 1 base and J by 6 bases, leaving 8 bases between them. DNA of the CDR3: TGTGCCAGCAGCTTAGGCCTTCGGGATACGCAGTATTTT. This gives the protein CASSLGLRDTQYF. Full variable domain (rest looked up from reference TRBV7-2 and TRBJ2-3): GAGVSQSPSNKVTEKGKDVELRCDPISGHTALYWYRQSLGQGLEFLIYFQGNSAPDKSGLPSDRFSAERTGGSVSTLTIQRTQQEDSAVYLCASSLGLRDTQYFGPGTRLTVL.

This clone appeared a few times. The CDR3 spells CASSYSSYRHQPQHF. Written as DNA, the CDR3 is TGTGCCAGCAGTTACTCGAGTTACAGACACCAGCCCCAGCATTTT. The gene calls are TRBV6-5 and TRBJ1-5; D uncertain. The CDR3 spans 15 residues. Germline CDR1 is MNHEY and CDR2 is SVGAGI. The germline V and J ends were trimmed by 0 bases and 7 bases, with 13 bases remaining between them.

The rearrangement uses TRBV30 and TRBJ1-2; D not certain. Deletions cut 0 bases from V and 3 bases from J, with 8 bases between. Germline lookup yields CDR1 GTSNPN and CDR2 SVGIG (reference sequence). There are 13 residues in the CDR3. The CDR3, as DNA: TGTGCCTGGAGTGTCCAGTTTTACTATGGCTACACCTTC. The encoded protein is CAWSVQFYYGYTF.

The rearrangement links TRBV7-2 to TRBJ2-1; D gene unclear. CDR3 size: 14 residues. Looked up from germline, CDR1 is SGHTA and CDR2 is FQGNSA. V shed 4 bases and J shed 9 bases, with 16 bases lying between them. In DNA, the CDR3 is TGTGCCAGCAGCTCCGGAAGAGGCCCCCTTGAGCAGTTCTTC. Translated, it gives CASSSGRGPLEQFF.

This clone was seen once. The V call is TRBV4-2, the J call TRBJ2-1, with 7 bases identical to TRBD1. Germline-derived CDR1 and CDR2 are LGHNA and YNFKEQ. The CDR3 is made up of 15 amino acids. J lost 6 bases, V lost 0 bases, and 5 bases had no gene match. CDR3 protein: CASSQDGDRVNEQFF. The CDR3 DNA reads as TGTGCCAGCAGCCAAGATGGAGACAGGGTCAATGAGCAGTTCTTC.

V usage is TRBV6-5 and J usage is TRBJ2-7, with D perhaps TRBD1 (6 bases). V gave up 6 bases and J gave up 5 bases, with 20 bases separating them. CDR1 and CDR2 from the germline V gene are MNHEY and SVGAGI. The CDR3 sequence is 15 residues long. CDR3 region: CASRGWVTGGDEQYF. CDR3 bases: TGTGCCAGCAGGGGATGGGTGACAGGTGGCGACGAGCAGTACTTC.

The rearrangement links TRBV7-9 to TRBJ1-4, with 9 bases lining up with TRBD1. Germline CDR1 SEHNR, CDR2 FQNEAQ (reference sequence). The CDR3 has 14 amino acids. The ends lost 1 base at V and 6 bases at J; junction bases unmatched: 0. This CDR3 is CASSLGQGDEKLFF. Here the CDR3 DNA reads TGTGCCAGCAGCTTAGGACAGGGGGATGAAAAACTGTTTTTT.

The V and J genes are TRBV4-1 and TRBJ2-3, with 10 bases that match TRBD2. The CDR3 runs to 17 residues. The germline V gene encodes CDR1 MGHRA and CDR2 YSYEKL. The trim removed 1 base at V and 3 bases at J, leaving 7 bases unmatched. CDR3 loop: CASSQASGGVETDTQYF. The CDR3 coding sequence is TGCGCCAGCAGCCAAGCCAGCGGGGGGGTTGAAACAGATACGCAGTATTTT.

The V gene is TRBV15, the J gene TRBJ2-6; D unclear. The CDR3 has 12 amino acids. The ends were cut back, 0 bases at V and 12 bases at J, with 6 bases in the middle. CDR1 is LNHNV, CDR2 YYDKDF, per germline (reference sequence). Here the CDR3 reads CATSRDGFVLTF. CDR3 sequence (DNA): TGTGCCACCAGCAGAGACGGGTTCGTCCTGACTTTC.

The V and J genes are TRBV18 and TRBJ2-2, with a weak D call TRBD2 (5 bases). The V end was cut by 2 bases, the J end by 4 bases, with 14 bases between. This CDR3 is built from 16 residues. CDR1 is KGHSH, CDR2 LQKENI, per germline. This chain's CDR3 is CASSPGGRRATGELFF. CDR3 bases: TGTGCCAGCTCACCAGGAGGCCGCAGAGCCACCGGGGAGCTGTTTTTT.

About this clone: At one boundary the junction diverges from the germline segment, which might be a read error. The chain is built from TRBV7-7 and TRBJ2-3, with 15 bases lining up with TRBD2. This CDR3 comprises 17 residues. Germline CDR1 SSHAT, CDR2 FNYEAQ (reference sequence). This CDR3 is CASSPWTSGGALDTQYF. For the CDR3, the DNA is TGTGCTAGCAGCCCCTGGACTAGCGGGGGGGCATTGGATACGCAGTATTTT.

This CDR3 is CASSGGTGRGYTEAFF. DNA of the CDR3: TGTGCCAGCAGCGGTGGGACAGGGAGAGGGTACACTGAAGCTTTCTTT. The V and J genes are TRBV7-3 and TRBJ1-1, with 9 bases fitting TRBD1. Trimming at V came to 5 bases and at J to 3 bases, leaving 10 bases not matched to a gene. Looked up from germline, CDR1 is SGHTA and CDR2 is FQGTGA. This CDR3 has 16 amino acids.